Shown below are 9 T cell receptor beta chains from a single sample sequenced in a study of T cells in Graves' hyperthyroidism and ophthalmopathy. RNA transcripts served as the template for amplifying TCR beta CDR3 regions. The TCR CDR3 was amplified in a first-round RT-PCR using the HTBI primer set. TCRdb ran MiXCR on the multiplex PCR reads and lists one entry per CDR3 protein. There are more than 300,000 distinct CDR3 sequences in the sample; 17% occur only once, and approximately 35% lies in the top ten. Sequenced material: blood. Receptor source: a woman under 40 with Graves' hyperthyroidism that later progressed to Graves' ophthalmopathy.

Regarding this clonotype: This sequence may be a read error, since a much larger clone differs from it by one base. V and J are TRBV9 and TRBJ1-6; TRBD1 matches at 9 bases. The germline gives CDR1 SGDLS, CDR2 YYNGEE. The CDR3 spans 17 residues. CDR3 amino acids: CANSKGQGSNYNSPLHF. The CDR3, as DNA: TGTGCCAACAGCAAAGGACAGGGGAGCAACTATAATTCACCCCTCCACTTT.

This clonotype was seen ten or more times. CDR3 in amino acids: CASSQGLAANEQFF. The CDR3 nucleotides read TGCGCCAGCAGCCAGGGACTAGCGGCCAATGAGCAGTTCTTC. This rearrangement joins TRBV5-1 to TRBJ2-1; TRBD2 matches 11 bases. The junction had 3 bases not matched to a gene; V was cut back by 4 bases and J by 6 bases. The germline V gene has CDR1 SGHRS and CDR2 YFSETQ. CDR3 length equals 14 residues. Full variable domain (remainder filled in from reference TRBV5-1 and TRBJ2-1): KAGVTQTPRYLIKTRGQQVTLSCSPISGHRSVSWYQQTPGQGLQFLFEYFSETQRNKGNFPGRFSGRQFSNSRSEMNVSTLELGDSALYLCASSQGLAANEQFFGPGTRLTVL.

This clonotype occurred a few times. DNA of the CDR3: TGCAGCGTCCGGGGGGCATATGGAAACACCATATATTTT. Translation: CSVRGAYGNTIYF. The chain carries TRBV29-1 and TRBJ1-3; tentatively, D is TRBD1 (6 bases). The V end lost 6 bases, the J end lost 3 bases, and 12 bases lay between the germline ends. Germline assignment: CDR1 SQVTM and CDR2 ANQGSEA. The CDR3 covers 13 residues. Full variable domain (remainder filled in from reference TRBV29-1 and TRBJ1-3): SAVISQKPSRDICQRGTSLTIQCQVDSQVTMMFWYRQQPGQSLTLIATANQGSEATYESGFVIDKFPISRPNLTFSTLTVSNMSPEDSSIYLCSVRGAYGNTIYFGEGSWLTVV.

This clonotype has at least ten counts. The chain has TRBV6-2 or TRBV6-3 and TRBJ2-3; 8 nucleotides match TRBD2. Germline CDR1 is MNHEY and CDR2 is SVGEGT. J lost 3 bases, V lost 7 bases, and 12 bases had no gene match. The CDR3 runs 16 residues. CDR3 sequence (DNA): TGTGCCAGCACCCCCGGCCTAGCGGGTTTAACAGATACGCAGTATTTT. Protein sequence: CASTPGLAGLTDTQYF.

There are many counts of this clonotype. This chain links TRBV28 with TRBJ1-2; 8 nucleotides match TRBD1. Trimming cost V 6 bases and J 0 bases; bases outside gene matches: 24. CDR3 size: 21 residues. Germline V lookup: CDR1 MDHEN, CDR2 SYDVKM. The CDR3 loop reads CASSLLLAGAGGAFANYGYTF. The CDR3 DNA reads as TGTGCCAGCAGCTTGCTACTCGCGGGGGCAGGGGGCGCCTTTGCTAACTATGGCTACACCTTC.

Ten or more counts support this clonotype. The genes are TRBV2 and TRBJ2-7; tentative D call: TRBD1 (6 bases). CDR3 length equals 19 residues. V lost 4 bases to trimming and J lost 2 bases, with 27 bases between them. In germline, CDR1 is SNHLY, CDR2 FYNNEI. This CDR3 is CASSVTGTSSREIPYEQYF. DNA for the CDR3: TGTGCCAGCAGTGTAACCGGGACATCCAGCCGGGAAATCCCCTACGAGCAGTACTTC.

This chain links TRBV12-3 or TRBV12-4 with TRBJ2-3; D may be TRBD1 (5 bases). Trimming took 6 bases from V and 0 from J, leaving 19 bases between them. The CDR3 totals 17 residues. CDR3 sequence: CASSPYPLGPSTDTQYF. As DNA, the CDR3 is TGTGCCAGCAGCCCCTACCCTCTGGGGCCAAGCACAGATACGCAGTATTTT.

This clonotype was seen a handful of times. This chain connects TRBV5-1 to TRBJ2-5; D ambiguous. The CDR3 spans 16 residues. Trimming shortened V by 0 bases and J by 9 bases, and 21 bases separated the two germline ends. CDR1 and CDR2 from the germline V gene are SGHRS and YFSETQ. CDR3 protein: CASSLVQVRFASAQYF. CDR3 sequence (DNA): TGCGCCAGCAGCTTGGTCCAGGTCCGGTTTGCCTCGGCCCAGTACTTC.

This clonotype was found many times. The chain couples TRBV18 to TRBJ2-7; 7 bases are a match to TRBD1. The CDR3 length is 14 residues. Looked up from germline, CDR1 is KGHSH and CDR2 is LQKENI. V lost 6 bases to trimming and J lost 2 bases; unmatched junction nucleotides: 7. CDR3 sequence reads: CASSQPDRPYEQYF. CDR3 sequence (DNA): TGTGCCAGCTCTCAACCGGACAGGCCCTACGAGCAGTACTTC.